This T cell receptor (beta chain) derives from a study of lymphopenia after photon versus proton radiotherapy. General study points: Oligoclonal CD8+ Temra expansion after nadir drove photon patients' diversity drop.

Generated by immunoSEQ multiplex PCR, the TCRdb table keeps only in-frame clones and is missing some. The table records 65,000 to 85,000 clones, about nine tenths of them present only once. Regarding this clone: The antigen is unknown.

V lost 4 bases to trimming and J lost 4 bases; unmatched junction nucleotides: 9. Germline V gene data show CDR1 as ENHRY and CDR2 as SYGVKD. The CDR3 consists of 15 residues. The sequenced sample was peripheral blood, obtained from a patient treated with photon-based radiotherapy. The rearrangement joins TRBV10-3 to TRBJ1-2; 7 bases match TRBD1. The source is a woman aged 40 to 50 with cholangiocarcinoma. The CDR3 region is CAISAQGQASYGYTF. CDR3 in DNA: TGTGCCATCAGTGCCCAAGGACAGGCCTCCTATGGCTACACCTTC.